Sequencing of this T cell receptor (beta chain) was carried out in a study of T cell responses to AZD1222 COVID-19 vaccine. Study-level points and caveats: Mostly white British, mostly female donors; authors suggested clonal diversity may be underestimated.

The CDR3 is 11 amino acids. Trimming left V 5 bases short and J 5 bases short, with 7 bases between. Germline CDR1 is KGHSH and CDR2 is LQKENI. Clones were read by immunoSEQ multiplex PCR, and TCRdb kept only the in-frame ones, dropping some. The table has about 78,000 clones, over 80% seen once. Note on this clone: Antigen unknown.

Source: peripheral blood, taken on day 0 of AZD1222 vaccination. The receptor was isolated from an adult in good health. The chain couples TRBV18 to TRBJ2-7; tentative D call: TRBD2 (5 bases). The CDR3 loop is CASSLEDEQYF. The CDR3 coding sequence is TGTGCCAGCTCATTGGAGGACGAGCAGTACTTC.